Below, 12 T cell receptor beta chains from the same sample are listed, as sequenced in a study of blood T cell repertoires in COVID-19. Profiling relied on immunoSEQ multiplex PCR, and the TCRdb table lists in-frame clones only, not all of them. The table has approximately 230,000 clones, 88% seen once. The sequencing sample was made of peripheral blood. These receptors were collected from an older man with acute or convalescent COVID-19.

The rearrangement uses TRBV19 and TRBJ1-1; 8 bases match TRBD1. Germline V gene sequence: CDR1 LNHDA, CDR2 SQIVND (reference sequence). The junction had 10 bases not matched to a gene; V was cut back by 7 bases and J by 3 bases. This CDR3 comprises 15 residues. The CDR3 sequence: CASISSGTGHTEAFF. In nucleotides, the CDR3 is TGTGCCAGTATTTCATCCGGGACAGGTCACACTGAAGCTTTCTTT.

This chain links TRBV7-7 with TRBJ2-1; D is possibly TRBD2 (6 bases). CDR1 and CDR2 from the germline V gene are SSHAT and FNYEAQ (reference sequence). Trimming pared 1 base from V and 6 bases from J, leaving 7 bases between. The CDR3 runs 13 residues. CDR3 amino acids: CASSLGGVNEQFF. The CDR3 coding sequence is TGTGCCAGCAGCTTAGGGGGGGTCAATGAGCAGTTCTTC.

This rearrangement joins TRBV19 to TRBJ2-7; D may be TRBD1 (6 bases). Germline V gene sequence: CDR1 LNHDA, CDR2 SQIVND (reference sequence). Trimming removed 6 bases at V and 2 bases at J, with 14 bases between. CDR3 size: 14 residues. CDR3 nucleotide sequence: TGTGCCAGTAGGGGGAACAGGGTACCCTACGAGCAGTACTTC. It specifies CASRGNRVPYEQYF.

The chain couples TRBV18 to TRBJ2-5; 7 positions agree with TRBD1. Germline V gene sequence: CDR1 KGHSH, CDR2 LQKENI. The CDR3 sequence is 15 residues long. V lost 3 bases and J lost 5; bases outside the gene matches: 9. The CDR3 here is CASSPSTGTQETQYF. The CDR3 DNA reads as TGTGCCAGCTCACCGTCGACAGGGACCCAGGAGACCCAGTACTTC.

Concerning this clone itself: The same CDR3 arises from other DNA sequences in this sample as well. The J gene is TRBJ1-1, the V gene TRBV7-8, with D hard to call. The CDR3 covers 15 residues. Trimming stripped 5 bases from V and 0 bases from J, with 13 bases between. The germline V gene encodes CDR1 SGHVS and CDR2 FQNEAQ. The CDR3 protein is CASSLRGSLNTEAFF. As DNA, the CDR3 is TGTGCCAGCAGCCTCCGGGGATCCCTGAACACTGAAGCTTTCTTT.

The V gene is TRBV5-5, the J gene TRBJ2-2; D gene ambiguous. CDR1 is SGHKS and CDR2 is YYEKEE in the germline V gene (reference sequence). V was cut by 5 bases and J by 0 bases, with 14 bases left in between. The CDR3 is 16 amino acids. For the CDR3, the DNA is TGTGCCAGCAGTTTTGCGTACCGCGCGAACACCGGGGAGCTGTTTTTT. Amino acids: CASSFAYRANTGELFF.

This chain connects TRBV28 to TRBJ1-4; TRBD1 is a possible D gene (6 bases). The germline V and J ends were trimmed by 6 bases and 6 bases, with 17 bases remaining between them. Germline V CDR1 and CDR2: MDHEN, SYDVKM. This CDR3 has 15 amino acids. The CDR3 sequence: CASSSGGAGDEKLFF. In DNA form, the CDR3 reads TGTGCCAGCAGCTCGGGGGGGGCTGGAGATGAAAAACTGTTTTTT.

The chain joins TRBV28 to TRBJ2-1; 9 bases match TRBD2. Germline CDR1 is MDHEN and CDR2 is SYDVKM. V dropped 3 bases and J dropped 11; count of bases not matched to a gene: 11. This CDR3 comprises 15 residues. The CDR3: CASSFLMSSGAQQFF. The CDR3 nucleotides read TGTGCCAGCAGTTTCTTAATGTCTAGCGGGGCCCAGCAGTTCTTC. Full variable domain (remainder filled in from reference TRBV28 and TRBJ2-1): DVKVTQSSRYLVKRTGEKVFLECVQDMDHENMFWYRQDPGLGLRLIYFSYDVKMKEKGDIPEGYSVSREKKERFSLILESASTNQTSMYLCASSFLMSSGAQQFFGPGTRLTVL.

This chain joins TRBV6-5 and TRBJ1-6; TRBD1 matches 7 bases. Trimming at V came to 2 bases and at J to 5 bases, leaving 6 bases not matched to a gene. Looked up from germline, CDR1 is MNHEY and CDR2 is SVGAGI. The CDR3 is 16 amino acids. CDR3 amino acids: CASSYTRQGHNSPLHF. DNA of the CDR3: TGTGCCAGCAGTTACACAAGACAGGGACATAATTCACCCCTCCACTTT.

The chain carries TRBV9 and TRBJ2-7; 9 bases are a match to TRBD2. The ends lost 0 bases at V and 2 bases at J; junction bases unmatched: 0. Looked up from germline, CDR1 is SGDLS and CDR2 is YYNGEE. The length of the CDR3 is 14 residues. CDR3 sequence reads: CASSVGGGAYEQYF. CDR3 DNA: TGTGCCAGCAGCGTAGGCGGGGGGGCCTACGAGCAGTACTTC.

This chain connects TRBV7-3 to TRBJ1-1; D is possibly TRBD1 (6 bases). Germline lookup yields CDR1 SGHTA and CDR2 FQGTGA. This CDR3 has 13 amino acids. V was cut by 4 bases and J by 3 bases, with 9 bases left in between. The CDR3 nucleotides are TGTGCCAGCAGCTGGGACACTTACACTGAAGCTTTCTTT. This gives the protein CASSWDTYTEAFF.

This chain joins TRBV6-1 and TRBJ1-5, with 10 bases aligning to TRBD1. Germline-derived CDR1 and CDR2 are MNHNS and SASEGT. There are 17 residues in the CDR3. J was trimmed by 0 bases and V by 4 bases; bases with no gene match: 6. The CDR3 bases are TGTGCCAGCAGTGGGCGGACAGGGGGGAGTAGCAATCAGCCCCAGCATTTT. This codes for CASSGRTGGSSNQPQHF.